This TCR beta chain was obtained from a study of cytotoxic CD8 clonotypes in ibrutinib-treated CLL. Study findings and constraints: Collection times varied between progressing and sustained-remission patients. Baseline levels were approached again at progression, after clonality had risen at ibrutinib response.

The method was immunoSEQ multiplex PCR; TCRdb's version includes in-frame clones alone and lacks a portion of them. The sample has tens of thousands of clones, just over 85% seen once. With respect to this clone: The antigen remains unidentified.

The receptor was derived from a human donor with chronic lymphocytic leukemia. The sample consisted of PBMCs, taken before ibrutinib treatment.

The CDR3 protein is CASSYSVRVHQPQHF. The DNA of the CDR3 is TGTGCCAGCAGTTACTCGGTCAGGGTCCATCAGCCCCAGCATTTT. The chain couples TRBV6-5 to TRBJ1-5; a possible D gene is TRBD1 (5 bases). V lost 0 bases and J lost 5, with 11 bases in between. Per the germline V gene, CDR1 is MNHEY and CDR2 is SVGAGI. The CDR3 has 15 amino acids.